This is a list of T cell receptor beta chains from one sample in a study of cytomegalovirus exposure and HLA in healthy donors. Data came from immunoSEQ multiplex PCR; TCRdb stores just in-frame clones and leaves some out. The sample has approximately 160,000 clones; 70% are singletons. The sample taken for sequencing was PBMCs. All receptors derive from a man aged 18 to 29 in good health and CMV-seropositive. CDR3s include the opening cysteine and the closing phenylalanine or tryptophan. The order of the fields is clone size, D gene, V gene, J gene, CDR3 protein, CDR3 DNA. D genes are given only for firm matches. The size of a clone is reported for some rows only, either as once, few or many, or as a class for expanded clones.

>few|NA|TRBV11-3|TRBJ1-1
CASSLHGDTEAFF
TGTGCCAGCAGCCTCCACGGAGACACTGAAGCTTTCTTT
>NA|TRBD1|TRBV30|TRBJ1-2
CAWSRTGDRYGYTF
TGTGCCTGGAGTCGGACAGGGGACCGATATGGCTACACCTTC
>NA|NA|TRBV27|TRBJ1-6
CASSLSRNSPLHF
TGTGCCAGCAGTTTATCCAGAAATTCACCCCTCCACTTT
>NA|TRBD2|TRBV19|TRBJ2-1
CASSTLAGGPHEQFF
TGTGCCAGTAGTACCTTAGCGGGAGGGCCCCATGAGCAGTTCTTC
>NA|TRBD2|TRBV2|TRBJ2-1
CASSSRGGYNEQFF
TGTGCCAGCAGTTCCCGGGGAGGGTACAATGAGCAGTTCTTC
>once|NA|TRBV7-8|TRBJ1-5
CASSLQGRRPQHF
TGTGCCAGCAGCTTACAGGGTCGGCGGCCCCAGCATTTT
>few|TRBD2|TRBV19|TRBJ2-1
CASSMGLAGGYEQFF
TGTGCCAGTAGTATGGGACTAGCGGGAGGGTATGAGCAGTTCTTC
>few|TRBD1|TRBV5-1|TRBJ1-1
CASSPGQGSGTEAFF
TGCGCCAGCAGCCCAGGACAGGGATCTGGCACTGAAGCTTTCTTT
>NA|TRBD2|TRBV5-4|TRBJ2-3
CASSWVLAGGYTDTQYF
TGTGCCAGCAGCTGGGTTTTAGCGGGAGGGTACACAGATACGCAGTATTTT
>NA|TRBD2|TRBV28|TRBJ2-1
CASRGLAGSLHNEQFF
TGTGCCAGCAGGGGACTAGCGGGATCCCTCCACAATGAGCAGTTCTTC
>NA|NA|TRBV20-1|TRBJ1-1
CSASTGLWAFF
TGCAGTGCTTCGACAGGCTTATGGGCTTTCTTT
>NA|TRBD1|TRBV7-8|TRBJ1-1
CASSLGGTANTEAFF
TGTGCCAGCAGCTTGGGCGGGACAGCTAACACTGAAGCTTTCTTT
>NA|TRBD1|TRBV18|TRBJ1-1
CASSLPGQVEAFF
TGTGCCAGCTCACTTCCAGGACAGGTTGAAGCTTTCTTT
>few|TRBD1|TRBV5-6|TRBJ1-2
CASSLGTGGHGYTF
TGTGCCAGCAGCCTCGGGACAGGGGGCCATGGCTACACCTTC
>NA|NA|TRBV29-1|TRBJ1-1
CSVEKGGYTEAFF
TGCAGCGTTGAAAAGGGAGGTTACACTGAAGCTTTCTTT
>NA|NA|TRBV4-1|TRBJ1-6
CASSQDRSGLLLLDNSPLHF
TGCGCCAGCAGCCAAGACCGGTCAGGGTTGCTCCTATTGGATAATTCACCCCTCCACTTT
>NA|NA|TRBV27|TRBJ1-2
CASSLVEGSLWGYTF
TGTGCCAGCAGTTTAGTGGAGGGAAGTCTATGGGGCTACACCTTC
>NA|NA|TRBV30|TRBJ2-5
CAWSVQERETQYF
TGTGCCTGGAGTGTCCAGGAAAGAGAGACCCAGTACTTC
>NA|TRBD1|TRBV6-6|TRBJ1-3
CASQSRGPGNTIYF
TGTGCCAGCCAGAGCAGGGGGCCAGGAAACACCATATATTTT
>few|TRBD1|TRBV6-1|TRBJ1-5
CASTGTGGNQPQHF
TGTGCCAGCACCGGGACAGGGGGCAATCAGCCCCAGCATTTT
>NA|NA|TRBV14|TRBJ1-6
CASSQRGSSYNSPLHF
TGTGCCAGCAGCCAAAGGGGGAGCTCCTATAATTCACCCCTCCACTTT
>few|NA|TRBV14|TRBJ1-2
CASSHSGSAGYTF
TGTGCCAGCAGCCATAGCGGGTCGGCGGGCTACACCTTC
>few|NA|TRBV5-4|TRBJ1-1
CASRRDMVDTEAFF
TGTGCCAGCAGACGGGACATGGTAGACACTGAAGCTTTCTTT
>NA|NA|TRBV9|TRBJ2-5
CASSVASQGQETQYF
TGTGCCAGCAGCGTAGCCAGCCAGGGACAAGAGACCCAGTACTTC
>NA|TRBD1|TRBV19|TRBJ1-1
CASSIEDRETNTEAFF
TGTGCCAGTAGTATAGAGGACAGGGAAACGAACACTGAAGCTTTCTTT
>few|TRBD2|TRBV19|TRBJ2-3
CASSMPGGPDTQYF
TGTGCCAGTAGTATGCCGGGGGGGCCAGATACGCAGTATTTT
>NA|TRBD1|TRBV7-2|TRBJ2-1
CASRGTGRTYNEQFF
TGTGCCAGCAGGGGGACAGGGCGGACCTACAATGAGCAGTTCTTC
>once|NA|TRBV2|TRBJ1-2
CAGGTGVYGGYPF
TGTGCCGGGGGGACCGGAGTCTATGGTGGCTACCCCTTC
>NA|NA|TRBV19|TRBJ1-1
CASSIVRENTEAFF
TGTGCCAGTAGTATAGTCCGGGAGAACACTGAAGCTTTCTTT
>many|NA|TRBV30|TRBJ1-1
CAWVVHGGSAFF
TGTGCCTGGGTAGTCCACGGGGGTTCGGCTTTCTTT
>NA|TRBD1|TRBV7-3|TRBJ2-5
CASSRWTGETQYF
TGTGCCAGCAGCCGCTGGACAGGGGAGACCCAGTACTTC
>NA|NA|TRBV5-1|TRBJ1-2
CASSLAKQGHGYTF
TGCGCCAGCAGCTTGGCAAAACAGGGCCATGGCTACACCTTC
>NA|NA|TRBV19|TRBJ1-1
CASSLLDGSQSEAFF
TGTGCCAGTAGTTTACTCGACGGGAGCCAAAGTGAAGCTTTCTTT
>NA|NA|TRBV6-5|TRBJ1-2
CASRDSNYGYTF
TGTGCCAGCAGGGACAGTAACTATGGCTACACCTTC
>NA|TRBD2|TRBV5-1|TRBJ2-3
CASSTGTSTDTQYF
TGCGCCAGCAGCACCGGGACTAGCACGGATACGCAGTATTTT
>NA|NA|TRBV30|TRBJ1-2
CAWSEARLYGYTF
TGTGCCTGGAGTGAGGCTAGGCTCTATGGCTACACCTTC
>once|NA|TRBV30|TRBJ1-5
CAWSPYSNQPQHF
TGTGCCTGGAGTCCGTATAGCAATCAGCCCCAGCATTTT
>few|TRBD1|TRBV5-1|TRBJ2-3
CASSPDRGQDTQYF
TGCGCCAGCAGCCCGGACAGGGGGCAAGATACGCAGTATTTT
>NA|TRBD1|TRBV4-1|TRBJ2-5
CASSRGTGAVETQYF
TGCGCCAGCAGCCGGGGGACAGGGGCCGTGGAGACCCAGTACTTC
>NA|TRBD2|TRBV25-1|TRBJ2-5
CASGFGAGEQYF
TGTGCCAGCGGTTTTGGGGCGGGAGAGCAGTACTTC